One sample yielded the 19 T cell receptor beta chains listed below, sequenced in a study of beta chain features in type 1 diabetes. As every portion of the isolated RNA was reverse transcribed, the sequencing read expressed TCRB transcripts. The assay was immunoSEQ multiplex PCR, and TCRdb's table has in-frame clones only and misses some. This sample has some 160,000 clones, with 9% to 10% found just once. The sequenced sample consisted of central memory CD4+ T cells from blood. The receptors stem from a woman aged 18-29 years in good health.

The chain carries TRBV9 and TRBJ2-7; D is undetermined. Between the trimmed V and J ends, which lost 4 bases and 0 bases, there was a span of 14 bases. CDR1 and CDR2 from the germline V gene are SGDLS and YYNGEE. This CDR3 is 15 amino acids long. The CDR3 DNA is TGTGCCAGCAGCTTTAAAAGTAGAGCCTCCTACGAGCAGTACTTC. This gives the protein CASSFKSRASYEQYF. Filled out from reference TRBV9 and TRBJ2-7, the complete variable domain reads DSGVTQTPKHLITATGQRVTLRCSPRSGDLSVYWYQQSLDQGLQFLIQYYNGEERAKGNILERFSAQQFPDLHSELNLSSLELGDSALYFCASSFKSRASYEQYFGPGTRLTVT.

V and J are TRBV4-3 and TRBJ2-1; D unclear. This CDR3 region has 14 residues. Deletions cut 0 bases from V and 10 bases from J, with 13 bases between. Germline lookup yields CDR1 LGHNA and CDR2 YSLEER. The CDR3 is CASSQDISTTEQFF. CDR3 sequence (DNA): TGCGCCAGCAGCCAAGATATCTCGACGACAGAGCAGTTCTTC.

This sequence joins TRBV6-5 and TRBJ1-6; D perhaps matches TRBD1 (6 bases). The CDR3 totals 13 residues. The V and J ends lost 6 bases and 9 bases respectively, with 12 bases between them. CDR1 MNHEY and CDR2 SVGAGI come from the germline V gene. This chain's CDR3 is CASSSNRVSPLHF. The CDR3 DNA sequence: TGTGCCAGCAGCTCTAACAGGGTTTCACCCCTCCACTTT.

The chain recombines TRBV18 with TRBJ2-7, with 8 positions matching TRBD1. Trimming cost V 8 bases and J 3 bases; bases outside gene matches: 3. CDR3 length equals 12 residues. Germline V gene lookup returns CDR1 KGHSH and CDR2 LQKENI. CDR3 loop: CASGQGNYEQYF. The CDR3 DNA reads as TGTGCCAGCGGACAGGGAAACTACGAGCAGTACTTC.

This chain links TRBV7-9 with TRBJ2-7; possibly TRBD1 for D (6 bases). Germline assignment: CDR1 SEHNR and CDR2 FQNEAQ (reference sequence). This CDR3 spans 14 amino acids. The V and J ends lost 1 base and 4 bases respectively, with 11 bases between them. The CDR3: CASSLDGGTYEQYF. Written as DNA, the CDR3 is TGTGCCAGCAGCTTAGATGGGGGCACTTACGAGCAGTACTTC.

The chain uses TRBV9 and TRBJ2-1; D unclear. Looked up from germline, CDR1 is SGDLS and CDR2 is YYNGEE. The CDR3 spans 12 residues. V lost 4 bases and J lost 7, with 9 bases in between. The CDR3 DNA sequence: TGTGCCAGCAGCACCCAGTCTAATGAGCAGTTCTTC. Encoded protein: CASSTQSNEQFF.

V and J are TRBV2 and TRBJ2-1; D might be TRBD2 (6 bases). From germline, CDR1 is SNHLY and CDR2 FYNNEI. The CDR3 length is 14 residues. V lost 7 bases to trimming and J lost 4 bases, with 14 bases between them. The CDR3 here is CASTGTGGYNEQFF. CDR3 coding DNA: TGTGCCAGCACCGGGACTGGTGGGTACAATGAGCAGTTCTTC.

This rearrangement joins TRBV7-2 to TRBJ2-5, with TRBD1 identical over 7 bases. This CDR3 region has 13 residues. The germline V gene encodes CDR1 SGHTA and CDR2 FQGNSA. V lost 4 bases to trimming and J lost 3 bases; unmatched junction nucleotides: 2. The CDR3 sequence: CASSSGTEETQYF. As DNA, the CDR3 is TGTGCCAGCAGCTCCGGGACAGAAGAGACCCAGTACTTC.

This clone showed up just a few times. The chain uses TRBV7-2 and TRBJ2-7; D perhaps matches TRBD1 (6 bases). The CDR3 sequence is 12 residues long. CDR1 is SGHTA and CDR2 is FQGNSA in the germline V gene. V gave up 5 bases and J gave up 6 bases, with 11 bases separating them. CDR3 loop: CASSEQGLEQYF. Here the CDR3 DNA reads TGTGCCAGCAGCGAACAGGGCCTCGAGCAGTACTTC. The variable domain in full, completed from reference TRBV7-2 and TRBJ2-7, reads GAGVSQSPSNKVTEKGKDVELRCDPISGHTALYWYRQSLGQGLEFLIYFQGNSAPDKSGLPSDRFSAERTGGSVSTLTIQRTQQEDSAVYLCASSEQGLEQYFGPGTRLTVT.

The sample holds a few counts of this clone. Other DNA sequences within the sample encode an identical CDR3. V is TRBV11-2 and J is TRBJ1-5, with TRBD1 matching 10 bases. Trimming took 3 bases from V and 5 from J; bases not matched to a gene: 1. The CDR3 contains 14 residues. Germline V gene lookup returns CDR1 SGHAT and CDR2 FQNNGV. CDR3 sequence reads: CASSFGQGDQPQHF. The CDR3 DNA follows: TGTGCCAGCAGCTTCGGACAGGGGGATCAGCCCCAGCATTTT.

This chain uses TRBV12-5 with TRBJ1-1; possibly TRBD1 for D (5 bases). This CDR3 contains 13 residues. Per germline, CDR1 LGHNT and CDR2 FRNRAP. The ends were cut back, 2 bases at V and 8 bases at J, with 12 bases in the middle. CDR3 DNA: TGTGCTAGTGGTTTGAGGGCAGCAGGGGAAGCTTTCTTT. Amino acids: CASGLRAAGEAFF.

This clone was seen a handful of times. The CDR3 reads CASSGARYADTQYF. DNA for the CDR3: TGTGCCAGCAGCGGAGCCCGATACGCAGATACGCAGTATTTT. The chain joins TRBV11-3 to TRBJ2-3; D gene unclear. In germline, CDR1 is SGHNT, CDR2 YENEEA. CDR3 length: 14 residues. V was shortened by 5 bases and J by 4 bases, with 13 bases between the two germline ends. The full variable domain, with the rest looked up from reference TRBV11-3 and TRBJ2-3, is EAGVVQSPRYKIIEKKQPVAFWCNPISGHNTLYWYLQNLGQGPELLIRYENEEAVDDSQLPKDRFSAERLKGVDSTLKIQPAELGDSAVYLCASSGARYADTQYFGPGTRLTVL.

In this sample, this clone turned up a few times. The CDR3: CASSLSGGNHEQYF. CDR3 bases: TGCGCCAGCAGCTTGTCAGGGGGGAACCACGAGCAGTACTTC. J is TRBJ2-7 and V is TRBV5-1; D possibly corresponds to TRBD1 (7 bases). Germline CDR1 is SGHRS and CDR2 is YFSETQ. This CDR3 has 14 amino acids. V gave up 1 base and J gave up 5 bases, with 13 bases separating them. Full variable domain (missing parts from reference TRBV5-1 and TRBJ2-7): KAGVTQTPRYLIKTRGQQVTLSCSPISGHRSVSWYQQTPGQGLQFLFEYFSETQRNKGNFPGRFSGRQFSNSRSEMNVSTLELGDSALYLCASSLSGGNHEQYFGPGTRLTVT.

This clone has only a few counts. The CDR3 coding sequence is TGTGCCAGCAGCTATCAAGCGGGATCGGGCACCGGGGAGCTGTTTTTT. Protein: CASSYQAGSGTGELFF. This rearrangement joins TRBV9 to TRBJ2-2, with 7 positions matching TRBD2. The CDR3 has 16 residues. Trimming removed 4 bases from V and 4 bases from J; junction bases left unmatched: 10. Germline CDR1 is SGDLS and CDR2 is YYNGEE.

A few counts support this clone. CDR3 loop: CASSLSRGGGWHEQYF. In nucleotides, the CDR3 is TGTGCCAGCAGCCTCTCGCGAGGAGGGGGCTGGCACGAGCAGTACTTC. The genes are TRBV7-8 and TRBJ2-7, with a possible D match to TRBD1 (7 bases). The V and J ends lost 5 bases and 5 bases respectively, with 22 bases between them. CDR1 and CDR2 from the germline V gene are SGHVS and FQNEAQ. The length of the CDR3 is 16 residues.

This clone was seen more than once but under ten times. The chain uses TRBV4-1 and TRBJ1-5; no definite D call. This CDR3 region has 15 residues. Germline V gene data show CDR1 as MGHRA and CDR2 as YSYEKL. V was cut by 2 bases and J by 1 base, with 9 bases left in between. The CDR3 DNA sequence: TGCGCCAGCAGCCAATGGGAGTCGAGCAATCAGCCCCAGCATTTT. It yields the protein CASSQWESSNQPQHF.

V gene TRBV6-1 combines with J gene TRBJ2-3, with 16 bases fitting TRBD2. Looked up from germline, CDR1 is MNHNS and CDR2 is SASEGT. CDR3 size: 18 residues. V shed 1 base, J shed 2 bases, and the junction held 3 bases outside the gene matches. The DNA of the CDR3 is TGTGCCAGCAGTGAAGGTGGGACTAGCGGGGGGGTCACAGATACGCAGTATTTT. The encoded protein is CASSEGGTSGGVTDTQYF.

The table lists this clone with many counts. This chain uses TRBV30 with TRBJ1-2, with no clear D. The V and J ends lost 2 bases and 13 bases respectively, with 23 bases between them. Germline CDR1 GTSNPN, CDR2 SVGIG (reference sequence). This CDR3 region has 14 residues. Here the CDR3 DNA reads TGTGCCTGGAGTTCTTGGTCCTACGAAGAGGCGATCACCTTC. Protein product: CAWSSWSYEEAITF.

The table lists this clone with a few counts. CDR3 in amino acids: CASSQGRQNYEQYF. CDR3 DNA: TGCGCCAGCAGCCAAGGTCGCCAGAATTACGAGCAGTACTTC. J is TRBJ2-7 and V is TRBV4-1; D is ambiguous. CDR3 length equals 14 residues. V dropped 1 base and J dropped 4 bases, with 11 bases sitting between them. Germline CDR1 and CDR2: MGHRA and YSYEKL.